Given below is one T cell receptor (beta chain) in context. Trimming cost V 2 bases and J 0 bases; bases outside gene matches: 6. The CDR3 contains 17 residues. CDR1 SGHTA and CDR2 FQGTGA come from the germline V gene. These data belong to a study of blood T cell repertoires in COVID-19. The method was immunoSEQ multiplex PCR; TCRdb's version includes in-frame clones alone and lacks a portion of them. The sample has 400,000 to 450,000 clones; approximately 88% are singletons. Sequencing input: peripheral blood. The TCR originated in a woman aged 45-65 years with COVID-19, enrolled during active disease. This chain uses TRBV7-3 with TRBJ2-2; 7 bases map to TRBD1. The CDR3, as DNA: TGTGCCAGCAGCTTAGATCAGGGGGACACGAACACCGGGGAGCTGTTTTTT. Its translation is CASSLDQGDTNTGELFF.